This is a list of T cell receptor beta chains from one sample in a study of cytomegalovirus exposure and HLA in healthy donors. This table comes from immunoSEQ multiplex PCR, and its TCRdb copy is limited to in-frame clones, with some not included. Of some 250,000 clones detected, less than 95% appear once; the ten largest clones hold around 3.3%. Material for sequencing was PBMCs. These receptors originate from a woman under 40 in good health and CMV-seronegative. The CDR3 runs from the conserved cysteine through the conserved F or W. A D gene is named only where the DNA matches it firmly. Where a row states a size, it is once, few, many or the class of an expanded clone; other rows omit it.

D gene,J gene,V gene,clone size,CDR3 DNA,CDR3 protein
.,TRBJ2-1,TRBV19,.,TGTGCCAGTAGTATAGGCTGGCACAATGAGCAGTTCTTC,CASSIGWHNEQFF
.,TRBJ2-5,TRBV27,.,TGTGCCAGCAGTCCCGGAGCTAGGGAAGAGACCCAGTACTTC,CASSPGAREETQYF
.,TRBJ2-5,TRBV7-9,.,TGTGCCAGCAGCCCCAGACTGGACGGAGGACAAGAGACCCAGTACTTC,CASSPRLDGGQETQYF
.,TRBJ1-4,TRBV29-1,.,TGCAGCGTTGAAGATCTAGGTCCTAATGAAAAACTGTTTTTT,CSVEDLGPNEKLFF
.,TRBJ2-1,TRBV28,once,TGTGCCAGCAGTACGCCTTGGACAGATGGGGCCTACTACAATGAGCAGTTCTTC,CASSTPWTDGAYYNEQFF
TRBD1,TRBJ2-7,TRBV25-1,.,TGTGCCAGCAGTTGGAGGCAGGGGGACTCCTACGAGCAGTACTTC,CASSWRQGDSYEQYF
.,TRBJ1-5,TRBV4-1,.,TGCGCCAGCAGCCACCCAGTTGTACAGTTCAATCAGCCCCAGCATTTT,CASSHPVVQFNQPQHF
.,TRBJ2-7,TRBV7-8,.,TGTGCCAGCAGCTTAAGGCTTCTCTACGAGCAGTACTTC,CASSLRLLYEQYF
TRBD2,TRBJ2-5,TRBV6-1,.,TGTGCCAGCAGTGAAAAGAGGGGACTAGCGGGGCAAGAGACCCAGTACTTC,CASSEKRGLAGQETQYF
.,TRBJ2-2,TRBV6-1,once,TGTGCCAGCATCCATAACACCGGGGAGCTGTTTTTT,CASIHNTGELFF
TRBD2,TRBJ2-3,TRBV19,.,TGTGCCAGTAGTATAGTGGCGGGACTAGCGGGCGCAGATACGCAGTATTTT,CASSIVAGLAGADTQYF
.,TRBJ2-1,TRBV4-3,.,TGCGCCAGCAGCCAAGATAGCAGGGAGCGCTACAATGAGCAGTTCTTC,CASSQDSRERYNEQFF
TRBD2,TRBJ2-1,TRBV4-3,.,TGCGCCAGCAGAAAAGACAGCGGGACCTACAATGAGCAGTTCTTC,CASRKDSGTYNEQFF
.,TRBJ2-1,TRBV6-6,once,TGTGCCAGCAGTTACCCCTCTTTAGTCCACAATGAGCAGTTCTTC,CASSYPSLVHNEQFF
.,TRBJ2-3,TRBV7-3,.,TGTGCCAGCAGCTCCGGGGCAGGTTCAGATACGCAGTATTTT,CASSSGAGSDTQYF
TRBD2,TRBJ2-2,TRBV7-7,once,TGTGCCAGCAGCCCCAGCGGGGTGGGGACCGGGGAGCTGTTTTTT,CASSPSGVGTGELFF
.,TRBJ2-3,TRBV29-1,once,TGCAGCGTTACCGTAGGGCCTGATAGCACAGATACGCAGTATTTT,CSVTVGPDSTDTQYF
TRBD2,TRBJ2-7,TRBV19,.,TGTGCCAGTAGTGGGGGACTAGCCTCCTACGAGCAGTACTTC,CASSGGLASYEQYF
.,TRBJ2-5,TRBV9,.,TGTGCCAGCAGCGATAGAACAGGGATCCAAGAGACCCAGTACTTC,CASSDRTGIQETQYF
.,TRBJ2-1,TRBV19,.,TGTGCCAGTAGCCCTGGTGGCAGGAACAATGAGCAGTTCTTC,CASSPGGRNNEQFF
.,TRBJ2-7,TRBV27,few,TGTGCCAGCAGCGAACGCGCTAGCGAGCAGTACTTC,CASSERASEQYF
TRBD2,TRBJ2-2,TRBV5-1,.,TGCGCCAGCAGCTTGGTTGTTAGCGGGAGGATCTTCGACACCGGGGAGCTGTTTTTT,CASSLVVSGRIFDTGELFF
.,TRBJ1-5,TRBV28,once,TGTGCCAGCACGATACCGAATCAGCCCCAGCATTTT,CASTIPNQPQHF
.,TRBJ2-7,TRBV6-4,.,TGTGCCAGCAGTGACGGTGGGCGGGTGTACTTC,CASSDGGRVYF
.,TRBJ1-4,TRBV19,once,TGTGCCAGTAGTATAGACAGAGATAATGAAAAACTGTTTTTT,CASSIDRDNEKLFF
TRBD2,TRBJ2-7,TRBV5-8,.,TGTGCCAGCAGCTATGGGGGGGACCCTTACGAGCAGTACTTC,CASSYGGDPYEQYF
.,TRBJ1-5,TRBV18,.,TGTGCCAGCTCACCCAGTCGCGGGGGGCGACAGCCCCAGCATTTT,CASSPSRGGRQPQHF
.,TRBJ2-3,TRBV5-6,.,TGTGCCAGCAGCCCCGGGGGCACAGATACGCAGTATTTT,CASSPGGTDTQYF
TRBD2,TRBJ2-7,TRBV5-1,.,TGCGCCAGCAGCTTAACCGGGACTAGCGGGGGGTACGAGCAGTACTTC,CASSLTGTSGGYEQYF
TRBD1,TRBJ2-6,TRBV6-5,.,TGTGCCAGCAGTCCCAGGGGGCGTGGGGCCAACGTCCTGACTTTC,CASSPRGRGANVLTF
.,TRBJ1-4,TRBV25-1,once,TGTGCCAGCAGTGGAGGGGAACTTCGGGAAAAACTGTTTTTT,CASSGGELREKLFF
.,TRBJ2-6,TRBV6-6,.,TGTGCCAGCAGTGGCCTGGCGAGCTCTGGGGCCAACGTCCTGACTTTC,CASSGLASSGANVLTF
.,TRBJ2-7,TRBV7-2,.,TGTGCCAGCAGCTTATTGGGAGAGAAACGTTACGAGCAGTACTTC,CASSLLGEKRYEQYF
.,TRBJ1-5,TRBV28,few,TGTGCCAGCAGTGACAGCAAGGATCAGCCCCAGCATTTT,CASSDSKDQPQHF
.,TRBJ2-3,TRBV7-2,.,TGTGCCAGCAGCTTAGACCGGGGGCGCCCAGATACGCAGTATTTT,CASSLDRGRPDTQYF
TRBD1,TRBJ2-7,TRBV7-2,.,TGTGCCAGCAGCTTAAGGACAGGATACGAGCAGTACTTC,CASSLRTGYEQYF
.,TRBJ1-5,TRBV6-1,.,TGTGCCAGCAGTGAAGCCTTTGTGGGGTATTCATCCTTGCATTTT,CASSEAFVGYSSLHF
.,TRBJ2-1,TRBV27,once,TGTGCCAGCAGTTCGAGCGGCAGATCCTACAATGAGCAGTTCTTC,CASSSSGRSYNEQFF
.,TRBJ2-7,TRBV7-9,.,TGTGCCAGCAGCGTGGGGGTCGGAAGCGAGCAGTACTTC,CASSVGVGSEQYF
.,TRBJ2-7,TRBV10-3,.,TGTGCCATCAGTGAGTTACGGCCCTACGAGCAGTACTTC,CAISELRPYEQYF
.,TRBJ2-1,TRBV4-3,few,TGCGCCAGCAGCCATTCATTAGGGGAGAATGAGCAGTTCTTC,CASSHSLGENEQFF
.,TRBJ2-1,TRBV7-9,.,TGTGCCAGCAGCTTATCACAGAGCTCCTACAATGAGCAGTTCTTC,CASSLSQSSYNEQFF
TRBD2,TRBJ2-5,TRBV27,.,TGTGCCAGCAGCTTATCTCGTAGCGGGGAAGAGACCCAGTACTTC,CASSLSRSGEETQYF
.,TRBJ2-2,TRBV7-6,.,TGTGCCAGCAGCTATGAGACCGGGGAGCTGTTTTTT,CASSYETGELFF
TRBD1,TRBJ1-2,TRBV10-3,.,TGTGCCATCAGCGGACAGGGAGACTATGGCTACACCTTC,CAISGQGDYGYTF
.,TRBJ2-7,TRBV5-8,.,TGTGCCAGCAGCTTGGACTCGCTGGTGGGTGGGGAGCAGTACTTC,CASSLDSLVGGEQYF
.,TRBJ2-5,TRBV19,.,TGTGCCAGTAGTAAGGGGGTCGGGCAAGAGACCCAGTACTTC,CASSKGVGQETQYF
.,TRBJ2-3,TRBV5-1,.,TGCGCCAGCAGCGCCGACTTAACTAGCACAGATACGCAGTATTTT,CASSADLTSTDTQYF
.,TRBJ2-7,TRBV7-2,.,TGTGCCAGCAGCCTACGCACAGTTCCCTCCTACGAGCAGTACTTC,CASSLRTVPSYEQYF
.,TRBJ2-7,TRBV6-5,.,TGTGCCAGCAGCTTTCTAGCTGCCGACTACGAGCAGTACTTC,CASSFLAADYEQYF
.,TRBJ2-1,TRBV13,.,TGTGCCAGCCGGACCCCGGGGAGTGAGCAGTTCTTC,CASRTPGSEQFF
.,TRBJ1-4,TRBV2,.,TGTGCCACCCATCAAGTAGGCGTTAATGAAAAACTGTTTTTT,CATHQVGVNEKLFF
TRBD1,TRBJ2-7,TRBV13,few,TGTGCCAGCAGCTTGAGGCAGGGGGCGGAGGAGCAGTACTTC,CASSLRQGAEEQYF
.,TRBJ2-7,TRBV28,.,TGTGCCAGCAGTTTATACGAGCAGTACTTC,CASSLYEQYF